This entry describes one TCR beta chain. The cohort comprised adults aged about 18 to 100 years residing in approximately 25 US areas. Authors' methods: How many nucleated cells were present was estimated from reference gene primer amplification. Method: immunoSEQ multiplex PCR; TCRdb's copy keeps in-frame clones and lacks some. V and J calls and clone size are copied from that table; D and trimming were computed from the DNA. The data show 160,000 or so clones, approximately 82% seen once. The sample is drawn from a study of blood T cell repertoires in COVID-19. Study at large: Sources were T cells, B-cell-depleted T cells, or PBMCs; the material itself was cDNA or gDNA.

The V end was cut by 3 bases, the J end by 7 bases, with 9 bases between. The CDR3 length is 12 residues. J is TRBJ1-1 and V is TRBV12-3 or TRBV12-4, with a weak D call TRBD1 (5 bases). The receptor was derived from a man aged 50 to 60 who had recovered from COVID-19. Sequencing input: PBMCs or T cells enriched from blood (not recorded which). Here the CDR3 DNA reads TGTGCCAGCAGTTTTTACAGGAATGAAGCTTTCTTT. It yields the protein CASSFYRNEAFF.